This T cell receptor beta chain is drawn from a study of cytomegalovirus exposure and HLA in healthy donors. Study observations and caveats: Exclusion applied to some V segments, including TRBV6-2 and TRBV6-3, as they were indistinguishable. The Asian-associated ancestry cluster reportedly had fewer N-insertions than the roughly 670-donor mean in a later analysis. Earlier results showed most TCR beta V segments being productive about 87% or about 30% of the time. Altogether, 160 or so TCR beta chains were recorded as cytomegalovirus-associated.

Trimming cost V 2 bases and J 0 bases, with 4 bases left between them. CDR1 and CDR2 (germline): SEHNR, FQNEAQ (reference sequence). The CDR3 is 13 amino acids. The PCR contained 60 Vbeta and 13 Jbeta primers. Clones were read by immunoSEQ multiplex PCR, and TCRdb kept only the in-frame ones, dropping some. The profile shows some 99,000 clones, roughly 80% of them singletons. Remarks on this clone: Its antigen is as yet unknown.

This receptor was obtained from a female donor in good health and CMV-seronegative. The sequencing input was PBMCs. The rearrangement joins TRBV7-9 to TRBJ1-1; D remains ambiguous. CDR3: CASSLSMNTEAFF. The DNA for the CDR3 is TGTGCCAGCAGCTTATCCATGAACACTGAAGCTTTCTTT.